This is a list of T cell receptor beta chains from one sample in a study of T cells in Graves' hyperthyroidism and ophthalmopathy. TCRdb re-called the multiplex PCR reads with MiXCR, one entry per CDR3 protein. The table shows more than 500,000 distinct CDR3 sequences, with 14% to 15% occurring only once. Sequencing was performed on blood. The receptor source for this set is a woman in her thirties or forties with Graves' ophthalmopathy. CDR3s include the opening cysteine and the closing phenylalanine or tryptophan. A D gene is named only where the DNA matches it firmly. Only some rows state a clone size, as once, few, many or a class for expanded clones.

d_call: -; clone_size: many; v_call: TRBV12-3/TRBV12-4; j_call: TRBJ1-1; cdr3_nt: TGTGCCAGCAGTTTAAACAAATTAGGGACTGAAGCTTTCTTT; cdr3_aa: CASSLNKLGTEAFF
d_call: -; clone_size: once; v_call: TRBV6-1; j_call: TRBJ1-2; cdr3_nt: TGTGCCGGAGAGGAGGACGGAGACCTCTATGGCTACACCTTC; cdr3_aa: CAGEEDGDLYGYTF
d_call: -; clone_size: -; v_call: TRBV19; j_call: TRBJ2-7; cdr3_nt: TGTGCCAGTAGTATAGATCGGCAGGGCTACGAGCAGTACTTC; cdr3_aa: CASSIDRQGYEQYF
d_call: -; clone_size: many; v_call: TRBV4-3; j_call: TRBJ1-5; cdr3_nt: TGCGCCAGCAGCCAAGGAAGCCAAAGCGCCCAGCATTTT; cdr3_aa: CASSQGSQSAQHF
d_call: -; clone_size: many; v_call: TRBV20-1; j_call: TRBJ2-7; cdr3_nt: TGCAGTGCTAGAGATGTGGTCCAGTCCTACGAGCAGTACTTC; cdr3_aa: CSARDVVQSYEQYF
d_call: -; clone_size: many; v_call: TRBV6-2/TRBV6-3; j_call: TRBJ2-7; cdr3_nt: TGTGCCAGCAGTTACGGATCGGAGTTCCACGAGCAGTACTTC; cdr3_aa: CASSYGSEFHEQYF
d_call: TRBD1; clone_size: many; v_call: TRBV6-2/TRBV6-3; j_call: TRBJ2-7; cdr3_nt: TGTGCCAGCAGTTACTCCGGGACAGGGATCGACGAGCAGTACTTC; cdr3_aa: CASSYSGTGIDEQYF
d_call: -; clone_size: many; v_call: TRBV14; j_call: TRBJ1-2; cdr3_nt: TGTGCCAGCAGCCAAGGTCTTACTTGGCATGGCTACACCTTC; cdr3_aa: CASSQGLTWHGYTF
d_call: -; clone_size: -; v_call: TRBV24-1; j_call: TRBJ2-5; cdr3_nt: TGTGCCACCAGTGTGGGGGGTCAAGAGACCCAGTACTTC; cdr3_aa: CATSVGGQETQYF
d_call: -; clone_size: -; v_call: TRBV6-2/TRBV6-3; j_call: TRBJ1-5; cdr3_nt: TGTGCCAGCAGTACAGGGTTTCACAATCAGCCCCAGCATTTT; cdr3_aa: CASSTGFHNQPQHF
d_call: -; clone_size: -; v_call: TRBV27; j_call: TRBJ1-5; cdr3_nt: TGTGCCAGCAGTTCCACAGGCGTCAGCCCCCAGCATTTT; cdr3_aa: CASSSTGVSPQHF
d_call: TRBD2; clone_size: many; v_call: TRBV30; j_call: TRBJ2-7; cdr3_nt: TGTGCCTGGAGTGTGGGACTAGATTACGAGCAGTACTTC; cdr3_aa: CAWSVGLDYEQYF
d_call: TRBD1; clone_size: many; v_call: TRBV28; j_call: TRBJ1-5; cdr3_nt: TGTGCCAGCAGTCAGGGACAGGGGAATCAGCCCCAGCATTTT; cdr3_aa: CASSQGQGNQPQHF
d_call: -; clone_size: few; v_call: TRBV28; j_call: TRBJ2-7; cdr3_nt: TGTGCCAGCAGCCCCACCGGACTACCTTCCGAGCAGTACTTC; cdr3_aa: CASSPTGLPSEQYF
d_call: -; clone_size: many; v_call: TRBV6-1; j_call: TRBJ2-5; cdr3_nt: TGTGCCAGCAGAGGGGGGGTTCCTACGAGTGGCCAAGAGACCCAGTACTTC; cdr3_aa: CASRGGVPTSGQETQYF
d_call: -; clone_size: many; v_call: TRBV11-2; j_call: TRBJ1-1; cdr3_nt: TGTGCCAGCAGCATTGGACGGTTGAACACTGAAGCTTTCTTT; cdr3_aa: CASSIGRLNTEAFF
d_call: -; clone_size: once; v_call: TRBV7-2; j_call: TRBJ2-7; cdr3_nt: TGCGCCAGCAGCCCTAGTCGGGCAGTAACCTACGAGCAGTACTTC; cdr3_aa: CASSPSRAVTYEQYF
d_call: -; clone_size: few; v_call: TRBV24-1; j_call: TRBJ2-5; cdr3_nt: TGTGCCACCAGTGATTTTGGTTCAGGGGTAGGGGAGACCCAGTACTTC; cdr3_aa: CATSDFGSGVGETQYF
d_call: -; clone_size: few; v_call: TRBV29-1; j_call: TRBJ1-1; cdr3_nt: TGCAGCGTTTTCCGGGGGGGCACTGAAGCTTTCTTT; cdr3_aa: CSVFRGGTEAFF
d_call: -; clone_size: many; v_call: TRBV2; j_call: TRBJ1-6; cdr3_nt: TGTGCCACCAAGGACAGATCGGATAATTCACCCCTCCACTTT; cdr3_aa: CATKDRSDNSPLHF
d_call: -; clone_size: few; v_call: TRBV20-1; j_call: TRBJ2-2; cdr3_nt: TGCAGTGCTAGACCCCCGGTCGGCGCGGACACCGGGGAGCTGTTTTTT; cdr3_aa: CSARPPVGADTGELFF
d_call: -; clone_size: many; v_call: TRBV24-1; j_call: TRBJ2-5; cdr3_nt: TGTGCCACCAGTGAGGGCTCAGCAGGGCCGAAGGAGACCCAGTACTTC; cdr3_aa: CATSEGSAGPKETQYF
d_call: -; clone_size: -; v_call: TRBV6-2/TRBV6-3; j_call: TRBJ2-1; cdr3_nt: TGTGCCAGCAGTTATACTGGCAGTCCCAATGAGCAGTTCTTC; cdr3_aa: CASSYTGSPNEQFF
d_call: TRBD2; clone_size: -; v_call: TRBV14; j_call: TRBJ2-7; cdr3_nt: TGTGCCAGCAGCCCCGGACTAGCGGGAGTCCTTGCCCGGGAGCAGTACTTC; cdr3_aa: CASSPGLAGVLAREQYF
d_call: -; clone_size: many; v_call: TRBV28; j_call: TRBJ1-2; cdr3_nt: TGTGCCAGCAGTCCCTCTGGCGCGGACTATGGCTACACCTTC; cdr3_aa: CASSPSGADYGYTF
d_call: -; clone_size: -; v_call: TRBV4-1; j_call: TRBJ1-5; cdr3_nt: TGCGCCAGCAGCCAAGATACGGGGGGGTTTCAGCCCCAGCATTTT; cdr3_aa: CASSQDTGGFQPQHF
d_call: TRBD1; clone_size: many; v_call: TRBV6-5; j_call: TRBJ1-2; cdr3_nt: TGTGCCAGCAGTTTTCGCGGGACAGGGGTTGGCTACACCTTC; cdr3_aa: CASSFRGTGVGYTF
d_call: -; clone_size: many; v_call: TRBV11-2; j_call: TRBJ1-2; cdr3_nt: TGTGCCAGCAGCTTAGACAGGGGCGCATCCTCTTATGGCTACACCTTC; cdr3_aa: CASSLDRGASSYGYTF
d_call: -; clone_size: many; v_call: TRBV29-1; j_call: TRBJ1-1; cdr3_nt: TGCAGCGTTGACCCTCGGCCCTCCACAACTTTGAGGAACACTGAAGCTTTCTTT; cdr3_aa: CSVDPRPSTTLRNTEAFF
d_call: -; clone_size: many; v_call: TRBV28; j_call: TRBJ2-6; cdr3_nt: TGTGCCAGCAGTAGCGGTCCCCCCTCTGGGGCCAACGTCCTGACTTTC; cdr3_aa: CASSSGPPSGANVLTF
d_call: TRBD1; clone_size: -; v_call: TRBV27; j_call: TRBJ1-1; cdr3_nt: TGTGCCAGCAGTTTCCAGGGGGCGTCTGAAGCTTTCTTT; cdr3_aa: CASSFQGASEAFF